Included here is one T cell receptor (beta chain) sequence, with context. This clone was seen at least ten times. Its antigen is still unknown. No base quality information exists; no much larger clone differs at one position. The sample's time point label is to be understood as: individuals recovered from natural SARS-CoV-2 infection. Ends trimmed: V by 4 bases, J by 6 bases; bases unmatched to a gene: 12. Inclusive of the bounding cysteine and phenylalanine, the CDR3 is 16 residues long. Solely the CDR3 DNA is kept, with 48 bases framed from the first base. Based on the germline V gene (reference sequence), the CDR1 and CDR2 sequences are SEHNR and FQNEAQ. The immunoSEQ Assay was used to sequence TCRbeta CDR3 regions. After extraction, genomic DNA underwent amplification by bias-controlled multiplex PCR, followed by high-throughput sequencing. In the original analysis: To quantify the absolute abundance of each unique TCRbeta CDR3 region, sequences were collapsed and filtered. T cell fraction was estimated by normalization of TCRbeta template counts to usable DNA, with usable DNA being measured through amplification of reference genes present in all nucleated cells. Repertoire TCRs were annotated as SARS-CoV-2-specific by exact matching of V gene, CDR3 amino acid sequence and J gene to a known reactive TCR set. The reference SARS-CoV-2 TCR set was obtained from MIRA and was filtered for enrichment in COVID-19-positive ImmuneCODE repertoires, whereby public or cross-reactive TCRs were removed. Using the MIRA antigens, annotated TCRs were further analysed by specific ORF or by position within an ORF. Breadth was defined as annotated unique rearrangements over total unique productive rearrangements; depth was the summed frequency of those rearrangements. Two-sided Wilcoxon rank-sum tests were applied when comparing TCR breadth between groups. The immuneACCESS repertoire file appears here via TCRdb, limited to in-frame rearrangements. These files lack a portion of the clones; in checked studies, under half of the deficit traces to unresolved V genes, and the cause of the others is not known. From that table come the V and J calls and clone size; the DNA was used to work out D and trimming. Within this sample are about 180,000 clones, with around nine tenths of them counted one time only. Clones ranked in the top ten supply less than 6% of the sample.

This sample was included in a study of Ad26.COV2.S vaccination and SARS-CoV-2 variants (dated by TCRdb to the early 2020s). With regard to the full study: TCRbeta repertoire sequencing served as the tool for gauging how specific and how broad the SARS-CoV-2-reactive T cell receptors were following Ad26.COV2.S vaccination. A total of 32 samples were included in the TCR-sequenced set, comprising roughly 19 Ad26.COV2.S vaccine recipients, 5 placebo recipients and 8 SARS-CoV-2 convalescent individuals. Points the paper makes about the study in general: Vaccine and placebo recipients had similar non-spike TCR breadth, a finding consistent with the vaccine containing only spike. The authors noted that total T cell responses may have been underestimated by the TCR breadth and depth analyses. Higher spike-specific TCR breadth was observed in Ad26.COV2.S recipients than in placebo recipients (P = 0.0014). Substantial breadth of spike-specific CD8+ and CD4+ T cell responses was reported after vaccination.

Rearrangement joined TRBV7-9 to TRBJ1-5, and 7 junctional nucleotides match TRBD1. This receptor was identified in a human donor who had recovered from COVID-19. The source material was peripheral blood, sampled after recovery from COVID-19. The CDR3 region reads CASSSGQVDSFQPQHF. The nucleotides are TGTGCCAGCAGCTCAGGACAGGTTGATTCGTTTCAGCCCCAGCATTTT.